Given below is one TCR beta chain in context. Some clones are missing from TCRdb's copy, which holds only in-frame ones; the method was immunoSEQ multiplex PCR. The sample carries around 180,000 clones, approximately 85% recorded once. This entry is derived from a study of blood T cell repertoires in COVID-19. Germline CDR1 MGHRA, CDR2 YSYEKL. V lost 4 bases and J lost 8, with 12 bases in between. The CDR3 length is 13 residues. This receptor was obtained from a man older than 75 with COVID-19, enrolled during active disease. The sequencing sample was made of peripheral blood. This chain joins TRBV4-1 and TRBJ2-1; D call uncertain. CDR3 coding DNA: TGCGCCAGCAGCCCCGAGGCACCCGATGAGCAGTTCTTC. Protein sequence: CASSPEAPDEQFF.